This record covers a single TCR beta chain. The antigen is undetermined. These data are taken from a study of human T cells and chemical hapten exposure. Study conclusions and caveats: Every donor had alopecia, and their immune response may therefore differ from healthy people's. TCRs above 1 in 1000 frequency did not change with DPC sensitization.

The V gene end was trimmed by 1 base and the J gene end by 0 bases; junction bases not matched to a gene: 8. The V gene's germline CDR1 is SGHRS and CDR2 YFSETQ. The CDR3 has 17 amino acids. For the library, individual cDNA molecules each received unique molecular identifiers. Each CDR3 protein gets one entry after TCRdb re-called the RACE reads with MiXCR. Seen here are about 100,000 distinct CDR3 sequences, more than 9.5% observed once, and the top ten hold under 4.5%. Time point: patch test 1, 2 weeks after DPC sensitization. Treatment of the sample: therapeutic diphenylcyclopropenone sensitization with weekly scalp DPC.

This chain uses TRBV5-1 with TRBJ2-3; TRBD2 matches at 7 bases. This TCR derives from a woman aged 40 to 50 with alopecia areata. Some clones in this sample may be carry-over from other donors' samples. The sample was whole blood, taken in connection with sensitization to the hapten diphenylcyclopropenone (DPC). DNA for the CDR3: TGCGCCAGCAGCTTGAAGTCTAGCGGAGGTAGCACAGATACGCAGTATTTT. Its protein is CASSLKSSGGSTDTQYF.